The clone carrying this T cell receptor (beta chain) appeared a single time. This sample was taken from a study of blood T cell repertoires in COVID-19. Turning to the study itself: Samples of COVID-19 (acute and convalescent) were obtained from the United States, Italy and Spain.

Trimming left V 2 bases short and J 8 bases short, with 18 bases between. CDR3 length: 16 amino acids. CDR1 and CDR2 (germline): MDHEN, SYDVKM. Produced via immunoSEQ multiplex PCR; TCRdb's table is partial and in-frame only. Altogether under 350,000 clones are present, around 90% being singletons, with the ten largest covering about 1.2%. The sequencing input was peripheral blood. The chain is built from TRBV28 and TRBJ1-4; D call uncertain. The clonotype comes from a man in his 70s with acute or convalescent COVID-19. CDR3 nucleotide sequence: TGTGCCAGCAGTTTAGGAGGTACTACCCATAGAGAAAAACTGTTTTTT. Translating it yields CASSLGGTTHREKLFF.